These 15 T cell receptor beta chains share one sample of origin, sequenced in a study of blood T cells in healthy people across ages (dated by TCRdb to 2014 to 2015). Libraries were built with 5' RACE. Instrument used: Illumina HiSeq 2500. A second PCR of roughly 7 to 11 cycles was performed with a sample-barcoded 5' primer and a J-beta primer mix. The public reads were reprocessed in TCRdb via fastp at Q25 and MiXCR, keeping in-frame beta chains. Entries that share a CDR3 protein sequence are merged under the most common genes and DNA. Across this sample there are fewer than 700,000 distinct CDR3 sequences, with around half seen only once. The ten largest clones take up 20% to 25% of the sample. Sequenced: blood. Receptor source: a man at least 80 years old in good health.

CDR3: CAISEAGYPYEQYF. CDR3 nucleotides: TGTGCCATCAGTGAAGCAGGGTACCCCTACGAGCAGTACTTC. The V and J genes are TRBV10-3 and TRBJ2-7, with a weak D call TRBD1 (5 bases). The CDR3 is 14 amino acids. Germline V lookup: CDR1 ENHRY, CDR2 SYGVKD. Trimming shortened V by 3 bases and J by 2 bases, and 11 bases separated the two germline ends.

This CDR3 reads CASSPVGAGVRDTQYF. CDR3 nucleotide sequence: TGCGCCAGCAGCCCAGTCGGGGCGGGGGTACGGGATACGCAGTATTTT. The V call is TRBV5-1, the J call TRBJ2-3; 7 nucleotides line up with TRBD2. CDR1 is SGHRS, CDR2 YFSETQ, per germline. With V trimmed by 4 bases and J by 6 bases, 14 bases remained unmatched. CDR3 length: 16 amino acids.

The genes are TRBV28 and TRBJ1-2, with 8 bases that match TRBD1. The V gene end was trimmed by 5 bases and the J gene end by 10 bases; junction bases not matched to a gene: 12. Germline V gene data show CDR1 as MDHEN and CDR2 as SYDVKM. The CDR3 is 14 amino acids. The CDR3 loop reads CASSPRTGKGDYTF. The CDR3 DNA is TGTGCCAGCAGTCCAAGGACAGGGAAGGGGGACTACACCTTC.

The chain combines TRBV20-1 with TRBJ2-1; possible D gene TRBD2, 6 bases. V was pared by 1 base and J by 9 bases, with 13 bases between. The CDR3 runs to 13 residues. CDR1 DFQATT and CDR2 SNEGSKA come from the germline V gene (reference sequence). In DNA, the CDR3 is TGCAGTGCTAGAGGCCCCGGGGGTGGTGAGCAGTTCTTC. Translated, it gives CSARGPGGGEQFF.

The chain has TRBV5-1 and TRBJ2-1, with TRBD2 as a possible D gene (5 bases). Germline CDR1 and CDR2: SGHRS and YFSETQ. The germline V and J ends were trimmed by 4 bases and 4 bases, with 12 bases remaining between them. This CDR3 region has 14 residues. The CDR3 loop is CASSATRVYNEQFF. The CDR3 coding sequence is TGCGCCAGCAGCGCCACTAGGGTTTACAATGAGCAGTTCTTC. Full variable domain (missing parts from reference TRBV5-1 and TRBJ2-1): KAGVTQTPRYLIKTRGQQVTLSCSPISGHRSVSWYQQTPGQGLQFLFEYFSETQRNKGNFPGRFSGRQFSNSRSEMNVSTLELGDSALYLCASSATRVYNEQFFGPGTRLTVL.

With respect to this clonotype: A read error may produce the germline difference seen at one junction end. The genes are TRBV9 and TRBJ2-5, with 7 bases lining up with TRBD2. The CDR3 is 16 amino acids. CDR1 is SGDLS, CDR2 YYNGEE, per germline. CDR3 DNA sequence: TGTGCCGGCAGCCATGTGACCAGCGGGGTGGTAGAGACCCAGTACTTC. Its translation: CAGSHVTSGVVETQYF.

The J gene is TRBJ2-3, the V gene TRBV7-2; D is ambiguous. Germline-derived CDR1 and CDR2 are SGHTA and FQGNSA. V dropped 5 bases and J dropped 4 bases, with 13 bases sitting between them. The CDR3 length is 14 residues. This CDR3 reads CASSHSGVSDTQYF. CDR3 bases: TGTGCCAGCAGCCACTCAGGAGTGTCAGATACGCAGTATTTT.

This clonotype was detected only a few times. CDR3 sequence (DNA): TGTGCCAGCAGCTTAGCCCCTGGGACACAGTACAATGAGCAGTTCTTC. Amino acids: CASSLAPGTQYNEQFF. This rearrangement joins TRBV7-2 to TRBJ2-1; D perhaps matches TRBD1 (6 bases). CDR1 and CDR2 from the germline V gene are SGHTA and FQGNSA. The CDR3 spans 16 residues. Deletions cut 0 bases from V and 4 bases from J, with 13 bases between.

This chain uses TRBV27 with TRBJ2-5; 9 nucleotides align to TRBD2. The germline V gene has CDR1 MNHEY and CDR2 SMNVEV (reference sequence). Trimming at V came to 3 bases and at J to 2 bases, leaving 4 bases not matched to a gene. This CDR3 contains 15 residues. The chain's CDR3 is CASSFPTSGQETQYF. The DNA of the CDR3 is TGTGCCAGCAGTTTTCCCACTAGCGGGCAAGAGACCCAGTACTTC.

The gene calls are TRBV28 and TRBJ2-7; possible D gene TRBD2, 6 bases. Germline lookup yields CDR1 MDHEN and CDR2 SYDVKM. The CDR3 covers 14 residues. V was clipped by 7 bases and J by 3 bases, with 16 bases between them. The CDR3 spells CASNGGPRLYEQYF. DNA of the CDR3: TGTGCCAGCAACGGAGGGCCCAGGCTCTACGAGCAGTACTTC.

Ten or more counts support this clonotype. The chain employs TRBV6-5 and TRBJ2-7; 7 bases match TRBD1. This CDR3 contains 11 residues. Looked up from germline, CDR1 is MNHEY and CDR2 is SVGAGI. The V segment lost 5 bases and the J segment 6 bases; nucleotides outside the gene matches: 1. The CDR3 loop is CASSHRGEQYF. DNA for the CDR3: TGTGCCAGCAGTCACAGGGGCGAGCAGTACTTC.

The sample holds a few counts of this clonotype. V gene TRBV29-1 combines with J gene TRBJ2-3, with D unclear. V was cut by 5 bases and J by 1 base, with 10 bases left in between. Germline values: CDR1 SQVTM, CDR2 ANQGSEA. There are 13 residues in the CDR3. CDR3 sequence (DNA): TGCAGCGTTATCCGGCGAGGCACAGATACGCAGTATTTT. Its protein is CSVIRRGTDTQYF.

This clonotype has a handful of counts. V usage is TRBV6-5 and J usage is TRBJ2-1; 12 bases fit TRBD2. In germline, CDR1 is MNHEY, CDR2 SVGAGI. J was trimmed by 7 bases and V by 6 bases; bases with no gene match: 7. The CDR3 spans 15 residues. CDR3 coding DNA: TGTGCCAGCAGACTTGGACTAGCGGGAAGGAATGAGCAGTTCTTC. Its translation: CASRLGLAGRNEQFF.

This clonotype was seen a few times. CDR3 bases: TGCAGTGCCGGGACGGTTGAAAAACTGTTTTTT. Translated, it gives CSAGTVEKLFF. The chain couples TRBV20-1 to TRBJ1-4; D is perhaps TRBD1 (5 bases). Deletions cut 6 bases from V and 7 bases from J, with 9 bases between. This CDR3 spans 11 amino acids. Per germline, CDR1 DFQATT and CDR2 SNEGSKA (reference sequence).

This chain connects TRBV5-1 to TRBJ2-6; a weak D match, TRBD2 (5 bases). The germline V gene has CDR1 SGHRS and CDR2 YFSETQ. The CDR3 has 16 residues. The V end lost 7 bases, the J end lost 2 bases, and 16 bases lay between the germline ends. Here the CDR3 reads CASEKTGSTGANVLTF. The CDR3 nucleotides are TGCGCCAGCGAAAAGACGGGGTCAACTGGGGCCAACGTCCTGACTTTC.